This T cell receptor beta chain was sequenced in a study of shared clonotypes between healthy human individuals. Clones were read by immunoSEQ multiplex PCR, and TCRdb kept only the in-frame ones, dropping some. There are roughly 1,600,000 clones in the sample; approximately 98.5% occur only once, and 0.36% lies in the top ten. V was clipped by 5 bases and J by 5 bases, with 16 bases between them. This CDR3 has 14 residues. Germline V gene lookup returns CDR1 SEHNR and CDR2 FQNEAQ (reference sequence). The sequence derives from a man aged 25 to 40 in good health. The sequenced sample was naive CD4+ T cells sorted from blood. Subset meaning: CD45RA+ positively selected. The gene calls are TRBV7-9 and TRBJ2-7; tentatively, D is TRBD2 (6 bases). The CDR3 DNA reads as TGTGCCAGCAGCGTATCAAGACTAGTCGACGAGCAGTACTTC. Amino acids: CASSVSRLVDEQYF.